The T cell receptor (beta chain) described here comes from a study of beta chain features in type 1 diabetes. As for the study in general: Sorted cell examination encompassed roughly 98,000,000 cells across all samples. General study findings and limits: Among all four CD4+ subsets, Type 1 diabetes patients had TCRB CDR3s that were moderately but significantly shorter. Small HLA sub-analyses could not settle whether HLA shapes TCRB rearrangement.

This clone was recorded only once. The antigen remains unidentified. Trimming cost V 4 bases and J 1 base, with 10 bases left between them. CDR1 is SQVTM and CDR2 is ANQGSEA in the germline V gene. The CDR3 loop spans 13 amino acids. The entirety of the isolated RNA underwent reverse transcription, so expressed TCRB transcripts were sequenced. Clones were read by immunoSEQ multiplex PCR, and TCRdb kept only the in-frame ones, dropping some. The sample consists of about 27,000 clones, 45% to 65% of them appearing once. The sequencing sample was made of Tregs from blood. The TCR comes from a woman aged 18 to 35 with type 1 diabetes. The V call is TRBV29-1, the J call TRBJ1-1, with D unclear. The CDR3 loop reads CSVVPGSNTEAFF. CDR3 nucleotides: TGCAGCGTTGTCCCCGGGTCGAACACTGAAGCTTTCTTT.